This TCR beta chain comes out of a study of blood T cell repertoires in COVID-19 (dated by TCRdb to the early 2020s). Context from the whole study: The collaborator samples originated in the United States, Italy and Spain and spanned the acute and convalescent phases of COVID-19. Samples were obtained from the ongoing ImmuneRACE study (first 160 participants) and from 1,254 subjects provided by 6 global collaborators. Sample metadata almost always included a de-identified subject ID, COVID-19 status, age in years and sex. The material from the prospective study consisted of cDNA or gDNA derived from T cells, B-cell-depleted T cells, or PBMCs. The repertoires were released in a freely available public database meant as a resource for research on the immune response to SARS-CoV-2. Deeply sampled blood TCRbeta repertoires from subjects exposed to, actively infected with, or recovered from COVID-19 were included in the dataset. Where HLA class I and class II types were available, the types were taken from metadata supplied by the sample provider, not from assay-based typing.

In this sample, this clone turned up a few times. Its antigen remains unidentified. No base quality information exists; no much larger clone differs at one position. From a lookup of the germline V gene, CDR1 and CDR2 are SGDLS and YYNGEE. Trimming takes 4 bases from V and 4 bases from J, and the germline ends sit 14 bases apart. The CDR3 goes from the cysteine to the phenylalanine over 14 residues. The read is trimmed to its CDR3 DNA, 42 bases read in frame from base 1. Beyond this particular receptor, the publication reports: The quantity of clinical and demographic metadata differed by source and by participant and was supplied without curation.

In the prospective study, participants were roughly 18 to 100 years old, resided in about two dozen geographic areas of the United States, and were enrolled through a virtual design. Cohort assignment in the prospective study relied on participant-reported clinical history from a screening survey and a study questionnaire. ImmuneRACE Cohort 3 recovered participants were defined by two consecutive negative NP/OP PCR tests, healthcare professional clearance, or symptom resolution. Mobile phlebotomists in the prospective study collected whole blood, serum and a nasopharyngeal or oropharyngeal swab from every participant. Prospective study participants could optionally give additional blood draws and questionnaires over an approximately two-month period. Before DNA extraction, prospective study blood samples were shipped either frozen or at room temperature. The immunoSEQ Assay, a bias-controlled multiplex PCR, was used to amplify TCRbeta CDR3 regions from genomic DNA. The original methods were these. Nucleated cell counts per sample were estimated from amplification of reference gene primers within the assay. To quantify the absolute abundance of each unique TCRbeta CDR3 rearrangement, sequence reads were collapsed and filtered. For each sample, productive Simpson clonality was calculated as the square root of Simpson's diversity index across productive rearrangements. TCRdb mirrors the immuneACCESS table, restricted to in-frame sequences. Some clones are absent from its copies; in checked studies, under half trace to an unresolved V gene, and the reason for the others is unknown. V and J calls and clone size are copied from that table; D and trimming were computed from the DNA. The sample table lists a few hundred thousand clones, around 89% of them with a count of one. The top ten hold roughly 8.3% of the sample.

Sample: PBMCs or T cells enriched from blood (not recorded which). The receptor was derived from a man aged 35 to 55 who had recovered from COVID-19. The V and J segments used are TRBV9 and TRBJ1-2; D gene: possibly TRBD1, on 6 matching bases. The CDR3 region has the sequence CASSSERGGYGYTF. The DNA sequence is given as TGTGCCAGCAGCTCCGAGAGGGGGGGCTATGGCTACACCTTC.